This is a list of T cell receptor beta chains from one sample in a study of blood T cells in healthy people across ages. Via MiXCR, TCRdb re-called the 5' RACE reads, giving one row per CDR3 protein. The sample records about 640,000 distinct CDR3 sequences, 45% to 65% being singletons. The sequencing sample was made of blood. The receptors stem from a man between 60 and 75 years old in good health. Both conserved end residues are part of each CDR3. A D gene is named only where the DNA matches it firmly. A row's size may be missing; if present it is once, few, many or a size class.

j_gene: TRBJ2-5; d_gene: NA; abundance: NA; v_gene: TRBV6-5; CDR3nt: TGTGCCAGCAGTTACGCGAGTAACCAAGAGACCCAGTACTTC; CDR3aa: CASSYASNQETQYF
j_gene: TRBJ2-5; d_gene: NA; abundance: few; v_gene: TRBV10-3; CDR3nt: TGTGCCATCAGTCAGGCGGGGGAGACCCAGTACTTC; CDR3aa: CAISQAGETQYF
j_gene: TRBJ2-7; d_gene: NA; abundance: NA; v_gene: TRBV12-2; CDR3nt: TGTGCAAGTCGCGAAGAGGGTGCAGGCGCCTACGAGCAGTACTTC; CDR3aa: CASREEGAGAYEQYF
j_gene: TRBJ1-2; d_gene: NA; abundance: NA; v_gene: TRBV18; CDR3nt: TGTGCCAGCTCACCGACCGAGGGAGATGGCTACACCTTC; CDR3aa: CASSPTEGDGYTF
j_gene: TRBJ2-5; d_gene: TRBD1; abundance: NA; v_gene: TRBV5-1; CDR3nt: TGCGCCAGCAGCTCGCTGGACAGGCAAGAGACCCAGTACTTC; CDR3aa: CASSSLDRQETQYF
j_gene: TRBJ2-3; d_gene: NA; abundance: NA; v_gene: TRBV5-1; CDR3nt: TGCGCCAGCAGCTTGCGGGGGCCGCCAGATACGCAGTATTTT; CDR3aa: CASSLRGPPDTQYF
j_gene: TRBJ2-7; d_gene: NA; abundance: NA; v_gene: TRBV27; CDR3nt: TGTGCCAGCAGTTGGGATATGGCGGGAAGGGCCTACGAGCAGTACTTC; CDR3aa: CASSWDMAGRAYEQYF
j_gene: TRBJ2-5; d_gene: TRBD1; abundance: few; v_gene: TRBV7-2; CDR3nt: TGTGCCAGCAGCTTGGGACAGAATAAAGAGACCCAGTACTTC; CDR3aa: CASSLGQNKETQYF
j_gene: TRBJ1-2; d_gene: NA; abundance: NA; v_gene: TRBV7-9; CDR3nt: TGTGCCAGCAGCTCCTTGACAGAGAACTATGGCTACACCTTC; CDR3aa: CASSSLTENYGYTF
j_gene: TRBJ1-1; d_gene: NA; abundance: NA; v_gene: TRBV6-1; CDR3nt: TGTGCCAGCAGTGGGGCGGGAGATCCGAACACTGAAGCTTTCTTT; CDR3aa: CASSGAGDPNTEAFF
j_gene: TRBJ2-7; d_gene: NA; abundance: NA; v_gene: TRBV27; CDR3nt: TGTGCCAGCAGTTTTGGTAACGGACCCTACGAGCAGTACTTC; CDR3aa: CASSFGNGPYEQYF
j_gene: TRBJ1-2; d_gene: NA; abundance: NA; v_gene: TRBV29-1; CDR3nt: TGCAGCGGTGGGGGCGAAAATGGCTACACCTTC; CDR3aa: CSGGGENGYTF
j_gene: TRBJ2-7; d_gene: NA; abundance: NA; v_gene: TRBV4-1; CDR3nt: TGCGCCAGCAGCTACCGGGACGGCAACTCCTACGAGCAGTACTTC; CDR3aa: CASSYRDGNSYEQYF
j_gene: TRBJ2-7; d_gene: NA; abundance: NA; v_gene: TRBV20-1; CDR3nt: TGCAGTGCTAGAGGAGGGCATACCTACGAGCAGTACTTC; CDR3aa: CSARGGHTYEQYF
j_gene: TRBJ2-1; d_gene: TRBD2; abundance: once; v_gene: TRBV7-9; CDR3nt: TGTGCCAGCAGGAGCCGGGACTATAATAATGGAGAGCAGTTCTTC; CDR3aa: CASRSRDYNNGEQFF
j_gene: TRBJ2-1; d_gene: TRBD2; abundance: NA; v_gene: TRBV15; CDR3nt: TGTGCCACCAGCAGTGGTCCGGGGGGGAACAATGAGCAGTTCTTC; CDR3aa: CATSSGPGGNNEQFF
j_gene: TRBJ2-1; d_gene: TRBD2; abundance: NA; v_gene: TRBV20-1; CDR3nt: TGCAGTGCTAGAGATAGAATGGCGGGGGGGATCTACAATGAGCAGTTCTTC; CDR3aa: CSARDRMAGGIYNEQFF
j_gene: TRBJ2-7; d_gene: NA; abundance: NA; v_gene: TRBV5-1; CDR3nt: TGCGCCAGCAGCTTGCCCGAGACAGTCACCTACGAGCAGTACTTC; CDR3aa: CASSLPETVTYEQYF
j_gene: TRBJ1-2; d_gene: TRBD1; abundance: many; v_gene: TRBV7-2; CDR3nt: TGTGCCAGCAGCCGGACAGGTTCTAACTATGGCTACACCTTC; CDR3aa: CASSRTGSNYGYTF
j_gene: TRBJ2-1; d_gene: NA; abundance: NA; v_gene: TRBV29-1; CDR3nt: TGCAGCGCACTTCTCCCGGCAGGATACAATGAGCAGTTCTTC; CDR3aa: CSALLPAGYNEQFF
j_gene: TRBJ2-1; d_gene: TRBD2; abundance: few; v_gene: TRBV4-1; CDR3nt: TGCGCCAGCAGCGCCCTAGCGGGGGGGCCAGGACAGCAGTTCTTC; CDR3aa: CASSALAGGPGQQFF
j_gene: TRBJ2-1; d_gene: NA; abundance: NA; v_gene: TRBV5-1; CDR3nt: TGCGCCAGCAGCTTGGGGGCGGATGAGCAGTTCTTC; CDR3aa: CASSLGADEQFF
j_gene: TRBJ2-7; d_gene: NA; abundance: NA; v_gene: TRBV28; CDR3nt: TGTGCCAGCAGCAGTACAGGGACCTACGAGCAGTACTTC; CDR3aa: CASSSTGTYEQYF
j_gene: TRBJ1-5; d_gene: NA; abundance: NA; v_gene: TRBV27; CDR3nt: TGTGCCAGCAGCCTCAGGGCCAGGAATCAGCCCCAGCATTTT; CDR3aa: CASSLRARNQPQHF
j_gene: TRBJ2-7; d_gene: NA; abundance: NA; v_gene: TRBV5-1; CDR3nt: TGCGCCAGCAGCTTTTTAGGGGACGAACTAAGAAAGTACTTC; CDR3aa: CASSFLGDELRKYF
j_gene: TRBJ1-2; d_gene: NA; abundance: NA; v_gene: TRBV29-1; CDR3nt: TGCAGCGTTGAGGACAGCGGGTATGGCTACACCTTC; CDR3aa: CSVEDSGYGYTF
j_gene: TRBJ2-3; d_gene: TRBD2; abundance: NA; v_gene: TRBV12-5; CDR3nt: TGTGCTAGTGGTTTGGGGCTAGCGGGGATTGCAGATACGCAGTATTTT; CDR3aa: CASGLGLAGIADTQYF
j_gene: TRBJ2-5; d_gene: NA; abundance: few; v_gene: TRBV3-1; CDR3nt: TGTGCCAGCAGCCAAGATCACGGGGGTAGGACCCAGTACTTC; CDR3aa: CASSQDHGGRTQYF
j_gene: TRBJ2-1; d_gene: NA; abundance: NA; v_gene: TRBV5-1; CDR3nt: TGCGCCAGCAGCTTGGATCCCGCGGGGATTAGTGAGCAGTTCTTC; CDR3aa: CASSLDPAGISEQFF
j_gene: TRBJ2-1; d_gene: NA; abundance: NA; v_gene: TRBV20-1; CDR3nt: TGCAGTGCTAGAGAGGGCGGTTCCTACAATGAGCAGTTCTTC; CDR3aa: CSAREGGSYNEQFF
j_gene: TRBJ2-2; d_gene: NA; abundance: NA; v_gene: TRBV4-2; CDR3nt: TGTGCCAGCTCCAAAAGGCAGGGTAACACCGGGGAGCTGTTTTTT; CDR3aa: CASSKRQGNTGELFF
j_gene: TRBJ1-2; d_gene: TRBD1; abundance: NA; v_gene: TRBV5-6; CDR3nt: TGTGCCAGCAGCTTTTCAAGACAGGGGGTGGACTATGGCTACACCTTC; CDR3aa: CASSFSRQGVDYGYTF
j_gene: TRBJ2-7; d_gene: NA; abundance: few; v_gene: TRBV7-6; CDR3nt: TGTGCCAGCAGCCCGGGACCTAACTACGAGCAGTACTTC; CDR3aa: CASSPGPNYEQYF
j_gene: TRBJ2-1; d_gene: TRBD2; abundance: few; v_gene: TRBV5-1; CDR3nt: TGCGCCAGCAGCCAATCAATTGGTCCCCGAGCGGGGGGTATCGCTAATGAGCAGTTCTTC; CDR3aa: CASSQSIGPRAGGIANEQFF
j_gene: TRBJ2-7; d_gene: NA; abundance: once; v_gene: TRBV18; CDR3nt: TGTGCCAGCTCACGATCGTCCGGATCCCCAAACGAGCAGTACTTC; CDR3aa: CASSRSSGSPNEQYF
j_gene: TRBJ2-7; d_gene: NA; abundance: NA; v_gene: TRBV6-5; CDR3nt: TGTGCCAGCAGTTACAATCAGGGTGCGGACGAGCAGTACTTC; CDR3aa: CASSYNQGADEQYF
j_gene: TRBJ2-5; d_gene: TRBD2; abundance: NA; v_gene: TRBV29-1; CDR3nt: TGCAGCGTTGAATTCCTAGCGGGGTTCGAGACCCAGTACTTC; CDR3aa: CSVEFLAGFETQYF
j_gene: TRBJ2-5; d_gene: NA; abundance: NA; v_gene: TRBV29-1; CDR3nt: TGCAGCGTTGAACGGCAAGCCGAAGAGACCCAGTACTTC; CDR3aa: CSVERQAEETQYF
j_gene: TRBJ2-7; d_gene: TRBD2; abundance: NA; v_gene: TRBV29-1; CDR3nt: TGCAGCATAACCCCCGGGACGGCGGGGGGCGAGCAGTACTTC; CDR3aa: CSITPGTAGGEQYF
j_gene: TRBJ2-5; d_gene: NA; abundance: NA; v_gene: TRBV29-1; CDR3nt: TGCAGCGTTGAAGGCTTTGGAGAGACCCAGTACTTC; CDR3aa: CSVEGFGETQYF
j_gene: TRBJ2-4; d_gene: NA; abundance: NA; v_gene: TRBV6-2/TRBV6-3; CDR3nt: TGTGCCAGCAGTACTCCCAGAGAGGCCAAAAACATTCAGTACTTC; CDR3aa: CASSTPREAKNIQYF
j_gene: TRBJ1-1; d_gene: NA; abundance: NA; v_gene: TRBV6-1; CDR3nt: TGTGCCAGCAGCCCAGTCCATTTCCTGAACACTGAAGCTTTCTTT; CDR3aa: CASSPVHFLNTEAFF
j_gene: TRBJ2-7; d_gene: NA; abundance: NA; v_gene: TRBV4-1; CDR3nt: TGCGCCAGCAGCCCCGGTTCAGCATTAGACTACGAGCAGTACTTC; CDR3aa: CASSPGSALDYEQYF
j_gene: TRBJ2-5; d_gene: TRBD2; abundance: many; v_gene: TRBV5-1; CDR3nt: TGCGCCAGCAGCTTGGTGGGACTAGCGGGGGGAACACCAGAGACCCAGTACTTC; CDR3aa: CASSLVGLAGGTPETQYF
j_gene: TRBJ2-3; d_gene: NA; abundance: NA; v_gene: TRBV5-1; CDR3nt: TGCGCCAGCAGCGTGTCCAGTACCACAGATACGCAGTATTTT; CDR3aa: CASSVSSTTDTQYF
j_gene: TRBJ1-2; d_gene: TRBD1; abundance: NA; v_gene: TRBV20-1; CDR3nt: TGCAGTGCTGTCGTCCGGGACAGGGTTTATGGCTACACCTTC; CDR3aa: CSAVVRDRVYGYTF
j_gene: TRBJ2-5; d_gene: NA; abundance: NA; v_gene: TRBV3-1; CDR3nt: TGTGCCAGCATGCCACGGGGGGCGCTTGAGACCCAGTACTTC; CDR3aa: CASMPRGALETQYF
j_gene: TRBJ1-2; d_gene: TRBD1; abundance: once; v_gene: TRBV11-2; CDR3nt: TGTGCCAGCAGCTCGCTCCGGGACAGGGACTATGGCTACACCTTC; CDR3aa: CASSSLRDRDYGYTF
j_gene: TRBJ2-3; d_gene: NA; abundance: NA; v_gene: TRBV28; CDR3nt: TGTGCCAGCAGTTTACCATGGGGACACACAGATACGCAGTATTTT; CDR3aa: CASSLPWGHTDTQYF
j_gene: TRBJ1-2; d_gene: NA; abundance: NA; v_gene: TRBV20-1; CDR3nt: TGCAGTGCACACCGGGACACCTCCTATGGCTACACCTTC; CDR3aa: CSAHRDTSYGYTF
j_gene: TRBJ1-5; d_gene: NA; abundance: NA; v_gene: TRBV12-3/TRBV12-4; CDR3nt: TGTGCCAGCAGTCCAAACAGGGCCGGTCAGCCCCAGCATTTT; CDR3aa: CASSPNRAGQPQHF
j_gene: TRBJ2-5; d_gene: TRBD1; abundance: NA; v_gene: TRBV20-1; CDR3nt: TGCAGTGCCCACCCGGGACAGGGAAGGAAGACCCAGTACTTC; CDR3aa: CSAHPGQGRKTQYF
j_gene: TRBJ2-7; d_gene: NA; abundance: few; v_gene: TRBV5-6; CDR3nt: TGTGCCAGCAGCTCCCAGACCCACGAGCAGTACTTC; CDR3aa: CASSSQTHEQYF
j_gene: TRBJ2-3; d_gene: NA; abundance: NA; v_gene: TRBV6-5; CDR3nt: TGTGCCAGCAGTTACTCGTCAGGGAGCACAGATACGCAGTATTTT; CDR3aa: CASSYSSGSTDTQYF
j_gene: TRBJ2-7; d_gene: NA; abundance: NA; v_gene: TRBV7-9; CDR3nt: TGTGCCAGCAGCTTAAGCGGACTGCTCTCCTACGAGCAGTACTTC; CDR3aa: CASSLSGLLSYEQYF